This section outlines one T cell receptor beta chain sequence together with its context. Per the germline V gene, CDR1 is SGHDN and CDR2 is FVKESK. Trimming removed 3 bases from V and 6 bases from J, with 14 bases in between. This CDR3 has 14 amino acids. Only in-frame clones appear in the TCRdb table, and some are missing; sequencing was by immunoSEQ multiplex PCR. The repertoire includes about 480,000 clones, about 83% of them detected once, and roughly 13% sits in the top ten. Treatment meaning: over 15 received Ad26.COV2.S at low or high dose, single or two shots; about 5 received placebo; per-sample allocation not given. Specimens were obtained on day 63 following the first vaccine or placebo injection. The source of the sample is a study of Ad26.COV2.S vaccination and SARS-CoV-2 variants.

The sample here was peripheral blood, taken in a trial of Ad26.COV2.S vaccine versus placebo. This TCR derives from a person aged 18-65 years who received the Ad26.COV2.S COVID-19 vaccine or a placebo. V is TRBV14 and J is TRBJ1-1; weak D call: TRBD1 (5 bases). The CDR3 reads CASSHRAFLAEAFF. The CDR3 DNA follows: TGTGCCAGCAGCCACAGGGCCTTTTTAGCTGAAGCTTTCTTT.